Presented here are 3 T cell receptor beta chains from one specimen sequenced in a study of blood T cell repertoires in COVID-19. Assay used: immunoSEQ multiplex PCR; TCRdb lists only in-frame clones, some missing. This sample has some 150,000 clones; around 84% occur once, and the top ten carry 14%. Sequenced sample: peripheral blood. All receptors derive from a woman in her 70s with COVID-19, enrolled during active disease.

Concerning this clone itself: The DNA is left out, because the CDR3 cannot be placed on it with certainty; the CDR3 is given as TCRdb lists it. The chain links TRBV6-5 to TRBJ2-2; TRBD2 was called by the table and not checked on the DNA. The germline V gene has CDR1 MNHEY and CDR2 SVGAGI. Counting both end residues, the CDR3 totals 14 amino acids. This chain's CDR3 is CASSSSGYTGELFF.

This chain uses TRBV25-1 with TRBJ1-4; D might be TRBD1 (6 bases). The CDR3 is 15 amino acids. The ends were cut back, 1 base at V and 8 bases at J, with 14 bases in the middle. Germline assignment: CDR1 MGHDK and CDR2 SYGVNS. The CDR3: CASSESYRVAEKLFF. CDR3 DNA sequence: TGTGCCAGCAGTGAATCTTACAGGGTTGCGGAAAAACTGTTTTTT.

The CDR3 DNA reads TGTGCCAGCAGCTACGGGACAGTGAACACTGAAGCTTTCTTT. Translating gives CASSYGTVNTEAFF. The chain combines TRBV7-8 with TRBJ1-1, with TRBD1 matching 7 bases. The V gene's germline CDR1 is SGHVS and CDR2 FQNEAQ. J was trimmed by 0 bases and V by 4 bases; bases with no gene match: 2. This CDR3 spans 14 amino acids.